The 29 T cell receptor beta chains below come from one sample, sequenced in a study of lymphopenia after photon versus proton radiotherapy (dated by TCRdb to between 2017 and 2020). Libraries were prepared through the immunoSEQ multiplex PCR assay. The table was pulled from immuneACCESS by TCRdb, which kept in-frame rearrangements only. Such tables lose some clones; where checked, under half of the loss comes from unresolved V genes, and the rest has no known cause. Within this sample are tens of thousands of clones, with roughly 82% of them counted one time only. 21% of the sample belongs to the ten largest clones. This sample comprised peripheral blood, obtained from a patient treated with proton-based radiotherapy. Receptors were obtained from a woman between 65 and 79 years old with pancreatic cancer.

J is TRBJ1-1 and V is TRBV7-9; D is uncertain. CDR3 length: 15 amino acids. Trimming removed 5 bases at V and 6 bases at J, with 19 bases between. In germline, CDR1 is SEHNR, CDR2 FQNEAQ (reference sequence). The DNA for the CDR3 is TGTGCCAGCAGCCCCCATACGGGAGGGAGGGCTGAAGCTTTCTTT. Amino acids: CASSPHTGGRAEAFF. The whole variable domain, remainder taken from reference TRBV7-9 and TRBJ1-1, is DTGVSQNPRHKITKRGQNVTFRCDPISEHNRLYWYRQTLGQGPEFLTYFQNEAQLEKSRLLSDRFSAERPKGSFSTLEIQRTEQGDSAMYLCASSPHTGGRAEAFFGQGTRLTVV.

This clone was recorded once. V and J are TRBV7-9 and TRBJ2-7, with D maybe TRBD2 (6 bases). The CDR3 covers 16 residues. V was shortened by 5 bases and J by 0 bases, with 17 bases between the two germline ends. Per the germline V gene, CDR1 is SEHNR and CDR2 is FQNEAQ (reference sequence). This CDR3 is CASSPGGGGVSYEQYF. The CDR3 DNA is TGTGCCAGCAGCCCTGGGGGAGGAGGAGTCTCCTACGAGCAGTACTTC.

This clone was found once. The V call is TRBV5-1, the J call TRBJ2-4; 9 bases align to TRBD2. The V and J ends lost 4 bases and 2 bases, in that order; junction bases with no gene match: 19. Germline V gene data show CDR1 as SGHRS and CDR2 as YFSETQ. There are 20 residues in the CDR3. The CDR3 DNA is TGCGCCAGCAGCCAACGGGAGGCGGGAGGGCCCCGTCAGTCCAAAAACATTCAGTACTTC. It translates to CASSQREAGGPRQSKNIQYF.

This chain joins TRBV19 and TRBJ2-7; 9 nucleotides match TRBD2. Germline V gene lookup returns CDR1 LNHDA and CDR2 SQIVND (reference sequence). V lost 3 bases to trimming and J lost 3 bases; unmatched junction nucleotides: 6. There are 15 residues in the CDR3. For the CDR3, the DNA is TGTGCCAGTAGTATCTTTAGCGGGAGTGGCTACGAGCAGTACTTC. As protein: CASSIFSGSGYEQYF.

This chain uses TRBV11-3 with TRBJ2-5; no reliable D call. The J call may be in error: the DNA end matches TRBJ2-7 better. The CDR3 contains 14 residues. From germline, CDR1 is SGHNT and CDR2 YENEEA. CDR3 in amino acids: CASNGDKPPYEQYF. The CDR3 region has the DNA TGTGCCAGCAACGGCGACAAACCGCCCTACGAGCAGTACTTC.

The chain is built from TRBV27 and TRBJ2-1; TRBD2 agrees at 13 bases. Per germline, CDR1 MNHEY and CDR2 SMNVEV (reference sequence). The ends lost 5 bases at V and 5 bases at J; junction bases unmatched: 3. This CDR3 comprises 15 residues. The CDR3 reads CASSQLAGGDNEQFF. The DNA for the CDR3 is TGTGCCAGCAGTCAACTAGCGGGAGGGGACAATGAGCAGTTCTTC.

The J gene is TRBJ1-4, the V gene TRBV23-1; a weak D match, TRBD1 (6 bases). TRBV23-1 carries the ORF label, with uncertain function. The CDR3 runs 14 residues. V was cut by 4 bases and J by 6 bases, with 12 bases left in between. In nucleotides, the CDR3 is TGCGCCAGCAGTCTGGACAGAGTTTATGAAAAACTGTTTTTT. Amino acid sequence: CASSLDRVYEKLFF.

This clone came up once. V gene TRBV28 combines with J gene TRBJ1-2; D not certain. V was cut by 3 bases and J by 11 bases, with 19 bases left in between. Germline CDR1 is MDHEN and CDR2 is SYDVKM. This CDR3 is 14 amino acids long. The CDR3 DNA reads as TGTGCCAGCAGTTTGGGCGGCCGAGGATCTGTGTACACCTTC. Encoded protein: CASSLGGRGSVYTF.

This clone came up a few times. V usage is TRBV9 and J usage is TRBJ2-7; TRBD1 matches at 7 bases. The CDR3 consists of 14 residues. The ends lost 4 bases at V and 3 bases at J; junction bases unmatched: 7. In germline, CDR1 is SGDLS, CDR2 YYNGEE. The chain's CDR3 is CASSPGTDGYEQYF. CDR3 nucleotide sequence: TGTGCCAGCAGCCCCGGGACAGATGGCTACGAGCAGTACTTC.

The chain carries TRBV27 and TRBJ2-5; tentative D call: TRBD1 (5 bases). V dropped 5 bases and J dropped 1 base, with 8 bases sitting between them. Germline V gene sequence: CDR1 MNHEY, CDR2 SMNVEV (reference sequence). The CDR3 sequence is 13 residues long. The CDR3 reads CASSATVQETQYF. In DNA form, the CDR3 reads TGTGCCAGCAGTGCGACAGTCCAAGAGACCCAGTACTTC.

The chain employs TRBV7-3 and TRBJ1-1; 10 nucleotides align to TRBD1. The trim removed 4 bases at V and 1 base at J, leaving 9 bases unmatched. The length of the CDR3 is 17 residues. Germline-derived CDR1 and CDR2 are SGHTA and FQGTGA. The CDR3 loop reads CASSSTGQGNRNTEAFF. As DNA, the CDR3 is TGTGCCAGCAGCTCTACGGGACAGGGGAACCGGAACACTGAAGCTTTCTTT.

The DNA of the CDR3 is TGTGCCAGCAGCAATCACGGGCCACATCGGCCCCAGCATTTT. Translating gives CASSNHGPHRPQHF. The chain combines TRBV21-1 with TRBJ1-5. TRBV21-1 is reported as a pseudogene. This CDR3 contains 14 residues.

The rearrangement joins TRBV30 to TRBJ1-2; tentative D call: TRBD1 (5 bases). Per the germline V gene, CDR1 is GTSNPN and CDR2 is SVGIG (reference sequence). V was clipped by 3 bases and J by 4 bases, with 18 bases between them. The CDR3 runs 15 residues. CDR3 residues: CAWSPVRGTRYGYTF. The CDR3 DNA sequence: TGTGCCTGGAGCCCCGTCCGGGGGACTCGCTATGGCTACACCTTC.

The gene calls are TRBV4-3 and TRBJ2-7; TRBD2 aligns across 14 bases. With V trimmed by 1 base and J by 2 bases, 13 bases remained unmatched. From germline, CDR1 is LGHNA and CDR2 YSLEER. CDR3 length equals 20 residues. For the CDR3, the DNA is TGCGCCAGCAGCCAAGGGCCGGGACTAGCGGGAGAAGGAGCCCCCTACGAGCAGTACTTC. Its translation: CASSQGPGLAGEGAPYEQYF.

The chain links TRBV4-3 to TRBJ2-3, with 7 nucleotides matching TRBD2. Per germline, CDR1 LGHNA and CDR2 YSLEER. V trimming: 0 bases; J trimming: 2 bases; junction bases outside the gene matches: 17. CDR3 length: 20 residues. The CDR3: CASSQEGGAGPIFPTDTQYF. The CDR3 DNA reads TGCGCCAGCAGCCAAGAGGGGGGAGCGGGACCCATCTTTCCCACAGATACGCAGTATTTT.

Written as DNA, the CDR3 is TGCGCCAGCGGGAGACGGGAGAGAGCTTTCTTT. This gives the protein CASGRRERAFF. The rearrangement links TRBV10-2 to TRBJ1-1; D not resolved. This CDR3 has 11 residues. Germline V lookup: CDR1 WSHSY, CDR2 SAAADI. V dropped 8 bases and J dropped 10 bases, with 14 bases sitting between them.

The chain couples TRBV6-5 to TRBJ2-2; D is ambiguous. The CDR3 is 16 residues long. V lost 6 bases and J lost 0, with 14 bases in between. CDR1 is MNHEY and CDR2 is SVGAGI in the germline V gene. The CDR3 DNA follows: TGTGCCAGCAGCTACGACGGCTTACCGAACACCGGGGAGCTGTTTTTT. Encoded protein: CASSYDGLPNTGELFF.

This clone came up once. This chain links TRBV7-2 with TRBJ2-7; D might be TRBD2 (5 bases). The V and J ends lost 4 bases and 4 bases respectively, with 11 bases between them. There are 13 residues in the CDR3. Germline V CDR1 and CDR2: SGHTA, FQGNSA. The CDR3 bases are TGTGCCAGCAGCTCCGGGGTGGGGTACGAGCAGTACTTC. Amino acid sequence: CASSSGVGYEQYF.

V is TRBV18 and J is TRBJ2-1; tentatively, D is TRBD2 (6 bases). CDR1 KGHSH and CDR2 LQKENI come from the germline V gene. The V gene lost 2 bases and the J gene lost 2 bases, with 10 bases spanning the gap. The CDR3 is 15 amino acids. The CDR3 is CASSPSGRAYNEQFF. Here the CDR3 DNA reads TGTGCCAGCTCACCAAGCGGGCGGGCCTACAATGAGCAGTTCTTC.

The CDR3 is CASSFGRGGSGANVLTF. The CDR3 region has the DNA TGCGCCAGCAGCTTCGGGAGGGGAGGGTCTGGGGCCAACGTCCTGACTTTC. V and J are TRBV5-1 and TRBJ2-6, with 8 nucleotides matching TRBD2. The CDR3 is 17 residues long. The germline V gene encodes CDR1 SGHRS and CDR2 YFSETQ. The J segment lost 1 base and the V segment lost 2 bases, leaving 5 bases of the junction unmatched.

The rearrangement links TRBV21-1 to TRBJ1-4; no DNA check was done on the table's D call, TRBD1. TRBV21-1 is a documented pseudogene. The CDR3 contains 15 residues. CDR3 sequence: CASSKGRGLDEKLFF. The CDR3 DNA follows: TGTGCCAGCAGCAAAGGTAGGGGGCTTGATGAAAAACTGTTTTTT.

This clone is a singleton in its sample. The rearrangement joins TRBV28 to TRBJ1-1; D is uncertain. The V end lost 3 bases, the J end lost 1 base, and 9 bases lay between the germline ends. The CDR3 covers 14 residues. CDR1 is MDHEN, CDR2 SYDVKM, per germline. CDR3 nucleotides: TGTGCCAGCAGTTTTTACAGAGGGAACACTGAAGCTTTCTTT. The encoded protein is CASSFYRGNTEAFF.

The gene calls are TRBV7-8 and TRBJ2-5, with unresolved D. The end of the DNA aligns better with TRBJ2-7, so the J call may be wrong. The germline gives CDR1 SGHVS, CDR2 FQNEAQ. CDR3 length: 13 residues. CDR3 sequence reads: CASSFPGNYEQYF. The DNA of the CDR3 is TGTGCCAGCAGCTTTCCAGGCAACTACGAGCAGTACTTC.

The chain joins TRBV5-5 to TRBJ2-7; possibly TRBD1 for D (6 bases). Germline V gene data show CDR1 as SGHKS and CDR2 as YYEKEE (reference sequence). CDR3 length: 15 amino acids. V dropped 0 bases and J dropped 2 bases, with 12 bases sitting between them. CDR3 amino acids: CASSLVTGNPYEQYF. DNA for the CDR3: TGTGCCAGCAGCTTGGTGACAGGCAATCCCTACGAGCAGTACTTC.

This chain joins TRBV19 and TRBJ2-7; 7 positions match TRBD1. Trimming cost V 5 bases and J 2 bases; bases outside gene matches: 12. Germline V gene lookup returns CDR1 LNHDA and CDR2 SQIVND (reference sequence). The CDR3 loop spans 16 amino acids. The chain's CDR3 is CASSRQSGQTTYEQYF. CDR3 in DNA: TGTGCCAGTAGTCGCCAATCGGGACAGACAACCTACGAGCAGTACTTC.

This chain connects TRBV28 to TRBJ2-3, with 7 positions matching TRBD2. The CDR3 spans 16 residues. The germline gives CDR1 MDHEN, CDR2 SYDVKM. The ends lost 7 bases at V and 4 bases at J; junction bases unmatched: 14. The CDR3 spells CASMFTPGGSSDTQYF. CDR3 in DNA: TGTGCCAGCATGTTTACGCCGGGGGGAAGTTCAGATACGCAGTATTTT.

The chain recombines TRBV28 with TRBJ1-2, with D perhaps matching TRBD1 (6 bases). The CDR3 has 16 residues. Deletions cut 2 bases from V and 0 bases from J, with 13 bases between. Germline V gene lookup returns CDR1 MDHEN and CDR2 SYDVKM. Here the CDR3 DNA reads TGTGCCAGCAGTTTAGGGGGGGCCCAAGCTAACTATGGCTACACCTTC. This codes for CASSLGGAQANYGYTF.

The rearrangement uses TRBV27 and TRBJ2-1; unclear D gene. The CDR3 extends over 12 amino acids. Per germline, CDR1 MNHEY and CDR2 SMNVEV (reference sequence). Deletions cut 6 bases from V and 15 bases from J, with 18 bases between. CDR3 nucleotides: TGTGCCAGCAGCTCCGAGCGTGTTAGCTGGTTCTTC. It is translated as CASSSERVSWFF.

This chain joins TRBV29-1 and TRBJ2-1; TRBD2 agrees at 14 bases. CDR1 is SQVTM and CDR2 is ANQGSEA in the germline V gene. This CDR3 is 15 amino acids long. The ends lost 3 bases at V and 9 bases at J; junction bases unmatched: 7. CDR3 coding DNA: TGCAGCGTTGAGGGGACTAGCGGGAGTGGGCGTGAGCAGTTCTTC. As protein: CSVEGTSGSGREQFF.